This T cell receptor beta chain was sequenced in a study of response to subunit inactivated influenza vaccine. Points from the study as a whole: The authors suggested that few new T cells are recruited per seasonal influenza vaccination.

Comment on this clonotype: Its antigen is not identified.

TCRdb passed the RT-PCR reads through MiXCR, listing each CDR3 protein once. In the table there are more than 550,000 distinct CDR3 sequences, approximately 10% of which are singletons. V was clipped by 4 bases and J by 3 bases; unmatched bases: 5. The CDR3 is 15 amino acids. V and J are TRBV12-3 or TRBV12-4 and TRBJ1-5, with TRBD1 identical over 8 bases. The origin of this receptor is a man aged 50 to 60 who received an inactivated influenza vaccine. Sequencing used PBMCs from blood, obtained on the day of vaccination. The CDR3 bases are TGTGCCAGCAGTTCCGGACAGGGTAACAATCAGCCCCAGCATTTT. Amino acid sequence: CASSSGQGNNQPQHF.